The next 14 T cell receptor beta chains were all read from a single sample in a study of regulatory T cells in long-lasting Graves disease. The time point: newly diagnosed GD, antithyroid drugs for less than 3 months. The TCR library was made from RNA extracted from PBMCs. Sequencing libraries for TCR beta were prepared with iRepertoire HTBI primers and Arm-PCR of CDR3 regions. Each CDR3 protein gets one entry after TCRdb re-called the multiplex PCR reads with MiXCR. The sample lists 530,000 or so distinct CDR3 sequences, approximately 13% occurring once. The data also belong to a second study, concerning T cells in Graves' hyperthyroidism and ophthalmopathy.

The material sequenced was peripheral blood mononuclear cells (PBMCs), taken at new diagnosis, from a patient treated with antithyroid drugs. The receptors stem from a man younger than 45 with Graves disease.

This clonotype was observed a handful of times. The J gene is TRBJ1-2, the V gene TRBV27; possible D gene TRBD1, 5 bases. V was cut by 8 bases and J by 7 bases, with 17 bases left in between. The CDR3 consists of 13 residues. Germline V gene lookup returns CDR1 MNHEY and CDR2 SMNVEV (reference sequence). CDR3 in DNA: TGTGCCAGCGCCCTAGAGAGGGGTGGTGGCTACACCTTC. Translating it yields CASALERGGGYTF.

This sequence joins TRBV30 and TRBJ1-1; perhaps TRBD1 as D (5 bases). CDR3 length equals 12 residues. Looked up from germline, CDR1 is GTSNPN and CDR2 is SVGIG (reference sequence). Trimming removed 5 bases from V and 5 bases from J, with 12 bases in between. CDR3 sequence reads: CAWSERGTEAFF. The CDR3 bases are TGTGCCTGGTCGGAAAGGGGAACTGAAGCTTTCTTT.

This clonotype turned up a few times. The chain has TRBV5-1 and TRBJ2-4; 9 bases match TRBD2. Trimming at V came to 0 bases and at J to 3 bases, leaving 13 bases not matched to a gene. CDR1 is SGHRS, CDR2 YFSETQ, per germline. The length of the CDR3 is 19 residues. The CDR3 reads CASSLAYGGRVQDKNIQYF. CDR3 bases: TGCGCCAGCAGCTTGGCGTACGGCGGGAGGGTACAAGACAAAAACATTCAGTACTTC. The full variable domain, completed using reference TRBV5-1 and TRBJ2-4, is KAGVTQTPRYLIKTRGQQVTLSCSPISGHRSVSWYQQTPGQGLQFLFEYFSETQRNKGNFPGRFSGRQFSNSRSEMNVSTLELGDSALYLCASSLAYGGRVQDKNIQYFGAGTRLSVL.

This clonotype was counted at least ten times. CDR3 nucleotide sequence: TGCAGTGCTAGCCTTGCGGCTAGCGGGGGGTACAATGAGCAGTTCTTC. Its protein product is CSASLAASGGYNEQFF. The gene calls are TRBV20-1 and TRBJ2-1; the match to TRBD2 covers 11 bases. The CDR3 has 16 residues. Germline CDR1 reads DFQATT; CDR2 reads SNEGSKA (reference sequence). V dropped 3 bases and J dropped 4; count of bases not matched to a gene: 8.

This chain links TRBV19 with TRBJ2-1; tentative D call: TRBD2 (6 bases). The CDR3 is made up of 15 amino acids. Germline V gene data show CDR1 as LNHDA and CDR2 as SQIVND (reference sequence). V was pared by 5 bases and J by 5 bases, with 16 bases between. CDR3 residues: CASSLRLVSNNEQFF. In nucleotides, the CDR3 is TGTGCCAGTAGTCTACGACTAGTTTCCAACAATGAGCAGTTCTTC.

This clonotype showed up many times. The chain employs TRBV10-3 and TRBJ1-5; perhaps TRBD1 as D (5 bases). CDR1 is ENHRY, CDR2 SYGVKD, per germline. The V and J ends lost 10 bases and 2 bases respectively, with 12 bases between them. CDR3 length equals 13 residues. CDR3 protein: CATLGAGNQPQHF. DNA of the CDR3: TGTGCCACCCTAGGGGCAGGCAATCAGCCCCAGCATTTT.

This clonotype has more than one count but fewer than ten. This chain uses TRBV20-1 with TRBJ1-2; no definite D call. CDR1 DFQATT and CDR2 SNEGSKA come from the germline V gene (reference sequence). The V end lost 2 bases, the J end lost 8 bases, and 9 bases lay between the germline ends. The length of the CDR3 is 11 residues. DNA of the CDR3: TGCAGTGCTAGAACCGACGGAGGCTACACCTTC. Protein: CSARTDGGYTF.

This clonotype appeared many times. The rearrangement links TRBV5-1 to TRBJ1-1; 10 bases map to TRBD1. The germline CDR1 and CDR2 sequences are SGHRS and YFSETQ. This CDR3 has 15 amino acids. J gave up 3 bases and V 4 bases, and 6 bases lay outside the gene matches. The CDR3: CASSNTGTGDTEAFF. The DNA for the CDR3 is TGCGCCAGCAGCAACACCGGGACAGGGGACACTGAAGCTTTCTTT.

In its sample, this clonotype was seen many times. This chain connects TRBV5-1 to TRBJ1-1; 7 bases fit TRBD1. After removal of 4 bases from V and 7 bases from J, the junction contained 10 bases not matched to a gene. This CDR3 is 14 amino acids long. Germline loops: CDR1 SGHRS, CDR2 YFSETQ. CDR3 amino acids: CASSRDRRALEAFF. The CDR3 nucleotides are TGCGCCAGCAGCAGGGACAGAAGGGCTCTTGAAGCTTTCTTT.

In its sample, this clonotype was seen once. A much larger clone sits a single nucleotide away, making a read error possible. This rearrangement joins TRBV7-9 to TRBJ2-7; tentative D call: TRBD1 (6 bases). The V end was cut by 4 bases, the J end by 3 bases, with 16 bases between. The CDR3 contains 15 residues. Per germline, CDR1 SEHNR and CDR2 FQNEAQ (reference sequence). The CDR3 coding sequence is TGTGCCAGCAGCTGGGGGCAGGATGGATTCTACGAGCAGTACTTC. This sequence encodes CASSWGQDGFYEQYF.

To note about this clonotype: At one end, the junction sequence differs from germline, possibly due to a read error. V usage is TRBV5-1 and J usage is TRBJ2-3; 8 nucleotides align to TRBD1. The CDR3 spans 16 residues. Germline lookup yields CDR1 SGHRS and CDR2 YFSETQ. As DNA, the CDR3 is TGTGCCAGCAGCTTGGGCGGACAGGGACGGACAGATACGCAGTATTTT. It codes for CASSLGGQGRTDTQYF. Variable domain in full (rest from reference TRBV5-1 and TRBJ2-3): KAGVTQTPRYLIKTRGQQVTLSCSPISGHRSVSWYQQTPGQGLQFLFEYFSETQRNKGNFPGRFSGRQFSNSRSEMNVSTLELGDSALYLCASSLGGQGRTDTQYFGPGTRLTVL.

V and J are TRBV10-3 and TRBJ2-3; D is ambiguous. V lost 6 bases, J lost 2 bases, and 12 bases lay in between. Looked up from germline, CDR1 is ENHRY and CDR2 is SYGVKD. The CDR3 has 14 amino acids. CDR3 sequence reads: CAIRTGEDTDTQYF. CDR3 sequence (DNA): TGTGCCATCAGGACTGGTGAGGACACAGATACGCAGTATTTT.

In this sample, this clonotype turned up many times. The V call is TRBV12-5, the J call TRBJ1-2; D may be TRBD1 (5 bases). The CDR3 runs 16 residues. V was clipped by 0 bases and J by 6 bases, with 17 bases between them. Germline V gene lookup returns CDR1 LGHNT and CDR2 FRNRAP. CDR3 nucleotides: TGTGCTAGTGGTTTGGTACTAGGGCAGGGCCTTAATGGCTACACCTTC. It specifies CASGLVLGQGLNGYTF.

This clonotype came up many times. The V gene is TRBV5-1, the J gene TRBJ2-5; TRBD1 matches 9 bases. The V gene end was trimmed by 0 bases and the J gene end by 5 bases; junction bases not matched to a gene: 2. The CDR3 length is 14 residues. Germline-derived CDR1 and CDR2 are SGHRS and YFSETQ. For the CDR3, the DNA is TGCGCCAGCAGCTTGGACAGGGGGCATGAGACCCAGTACTTC. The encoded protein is CASSLDRGHETQYF.